These 8 T cell receptor beta chains came from one sample sequenced in a study of OX40 agonist ivuxolimab in advanced cancers. Assay: immunoSEQ multiplex PCR; the TCRdb copy retains only in-frame clones and omits some. The sample lists about 48,000 clones; approximately 90% were seen once. The starting material was CD4+ or CD8+ T cells sorted from blood, obtained in a trial of the OX40 agonist ivuxolimab. The source of these receptors is an adult with an advanced solid tumor such as melanoma, head and neck, liver or kidney cancer.

The chain employs TRBV12-5 and TRBJ2-1, with 9 positions matching TRBD2. J was trimmed by 5 bases and V by 1 base; bases with no gene match: 3. Looked up from germline, CDR1 is LGHNT and CDR2 is FRNRAP. This CDR3 region has 15 residues. The CDR3 DNA is TGTGCTAGTGGTTTGGGGCTAGCGGGGAACAATGAGCAGTTCTTC. This codes for CASGLGLAGNNEQFF.

The rearrangement joins TRBV27 to TRBJ2-7; 14 positions agree with TRBD2. Germline V gives CDR1 MNHEY, CDR2 SMNVEV (reference sequence). This CDR3 spans 15 amino acids. The V and J ends lost 3 bases and 4 bases, in that order; junction bases with no gene match: 2. The CDR3 loop reads CASSFGTSGGYEQYF. CDR3 nucleotide sequence: TGTGCCAGCAGTTTCGGGACTAGCGGGGGATACGAGCAGTACTTC.

This chain links TRBV5-6 with TRBJ2-7; tentatively, D is TRBD2 (6 bases). CDR1 SGHDT and CDR2 YYEEEE come from the germline V gene. The CDR3 length is 14 residues. Trimming stripped 2 bases from V and 2 bases from J, with 11 bases between. CDR3 DNA: TGTGCCAGCAGCTTCGGGGGTGACCCCTACGAGCAGTACTTC. This encodes CASSFGGDPYEQYF.

J is TRBJ2-1 and V is TRBV19; 9 bases match TRBD2. Germline lookup yields CDR1 LNHDA and CDR2 SQIVND (reference sequence). With 6 bases clipped from V and 0 bases from J, the junction kept 18 bases outside the gene matches. The CDR3 loop spans 20 amino acids. CDR3 DNA: TGTGCCAGTAGAAATCGCGGGGGGGCCGAATCTCTGACCTCCTACAATGAGCAGTTCTTC. This gives the protein CASRNRGGAESLTSYNEQFF.

The chain couples TRBV7-8 to TRBJ1-2; D uncertain. The CDR3 spans 14 residues. The V end was cut by 6 bases, the J end by 0 bases, with 11 bases between. CDR1 is SGHVS, CDR2 FQNEAQ, per germline. CDR3 sequence reads: CASSQTPANYGYTF. The DNA for the CDR3 is TGTGCCAGCAGTCAAACCCCGGCTAACTATGGCTACACCTTC.

V and J are TRBV6-6 and TRBJ2-7; D ambiguous. Trimming stripped 2 bases from V and 4 bases from J, with 12 bases between. The length of the CDR3 is 14 residues. The germline V gene encodes CDR1 MNHNY and CDR2 SVGAGI (reference sequence). The CDR3 sequence is CASSYPVPFYEQYF. Here the CDR3 DNA reads TGTGCCAGCAGTTACCCGGTCCCCTTTTACGAGCAGTACTTC.

The rearrangement links TRBV4-1 to TRBJ2-4; D is possibly TRBD1 (5 bases). Germline V lookup: CDR1 MGHRA, CDR2 YSYEKL. Trimming removed 0 bases at V and 0 bases at J, with 15 bases between. The CDR3 covers 18 residues. The CDR3 DNA reads TGCGCCAGCAGCCAAGATCTCGCAGGGCCAATAGCCAAAAACATTCAGTACTTC. Its protein product is CASSQDLAGPIAKNIQYF.

The V and J genes are TRBV2 and TRBJ2-3, with 13 bases matching TRBD2. Germline CDR1 SNHLY, CDR2 FYNNEI. This CDR3 is built from 20 residues. With V trimmed by 6 bases and J by 2 bases, 17 bases remained unmatched. This CDR3 reads CASRELGRGLAGSYTDTQYF. The CDR3 nucleotides read TGTGCCAGCAGGGAGCTGGGGAGGGGACTAGCGGGGTCTTACACAGATACGCAGTATTTT.